The rows below give T cell receptor beta chains drawn from one sample of a study of blood T cell repertoires in COVID-19. Sequenced by immunoSEQ multiplex PCR; TCRdb stores in-frame clones only, minus some. The sample lists about 190,000 clones; approximately 88% were seen once. The sequenced sample consisted of peripheral blood. The receptor set was obtained from a woman younger than 45 with acute or convalescent COVID-19. Both conserved end residues are part of each CDR3. Fields, in order: J gene, CDR3 length, D gene, clone size, V gene, CDR3 DNA, CDR3 protein. A D gene is named only where the DNA matches it firmly. Clone size is stated in some rows and not others, as once, few, many or a class when expanded.

TRBJ1-1 12 - - TRBV13 TGTGCCAGCCGGGGGGGTGGCAGTGAAGCTTTCTTT CASRGGGSEAFF
TRBJ2-5 13 TRBD1 - TRBV29-1 TGCAGCGTTCGACAGGGTCGCCAAGAGACCCAGTACTTC CSVRQGRQETQYF
TRBJ2-7 16 - - TRBV3-1/TRBV3-2 TGTGCCAGCAGCCAAGACTGGGAAGGGGGGGGCTACGAGCAGTACTTC CASSQDWEGGGYEQYF
TRBJ2-1 14 - - TRBV7-9 TGTGCCAGCAGCTTAACAGGGACCGCCAATGAGCAGTTCTTC CASSLTGTANEQFF
TRBJ2-1 15 - - TRBV5-1 TGCGCCAGCAGCAAAGTAGCGGACTATTCGAATGAGCAGTTCTTC CASSKVADYSNEQFF
TRBJ2-5 16 TRBD2 - TRBV3-1/TRBV3-2 TGTGCCAGCAGCCAATTCCCAGCGGGAGGCAAAGAGACCCAGTACTTC CASSQFPAGGKETQYF
TRBJ2-2 13 TRBD1 - TRBV11-2 TGTGCCAGCAATTCGAGGGGGCCAGGGGAGCTGTTTTTT CASNSRGPGELFF
TRBJ2-5 12 TRBD2 - TRBV29-1 TGCAGCGTACTTAGCGGGACAGAGACCCAGTACTTC CSVLSGTETQYF
TRBJ2-1 15 - - TRBV28 TGTGCCAGCAGTTCGCTCGGCAGGGGCGGCAATGAGCAGTTCTTC CASSSLGRGGNEQFF
TRBJ1-2 12 - few TRBV15 TGTGCCACCAGCCGAGGGTACATTGGCTACACCTTC CATSRGYIGYTF
TRBJ2-3 16 - - TRBV11-2 TGTGCCAGCAGCTTGAGGGCGGGCATTAGCACAGATACGCAGTATTTT CASSLRAGISTDTQYF
TRBJ2-5 12 - - TRBV15 TGTGCCACCAGCAGAGAGACAGGGACCCAGTACTTC CATSRETGTQYF
TRBJ2-1 13 TRBD1 - TRBV28 TGTGCCAGTAGTACGACAGGGTCCAATGAGCAGTTCTTC CASSTTGSNEQFF
TRBJ2-7 17 TRBD2 - TRBV4-2 TGTGCCAGCAGCCAAGTCGGACTAGCGGCAAGCTCCTACGAGCAGTACTTC CASSQVGLAASSYEQYF
TRBJ2-7 14 TRBD2 few TRBV10-3 TGTGCCGCTTGGACTAGCGGGTACTCCTACGAGCAGTACTTC CAAWTSGYSYEQYF
TRBJ2-1 16 - - TRBV7-2 TGTGCCAGCAGCTCGGACTCTAGCGCGTTCTACAATGAGCAGTTCTTC CASSSDSSAFYNEQFF
TRBJ2-3 15 TRBD2 - TRBV9 TGTGCCAGCAGCTCCCGACTAGCGGGAGGAGATACGCAGTATTTT CASSSRLAGGDTQYF
TRBJ1-3 15 TRBD1 - TRBV5-5 TGTGCCAGCAGCTTACAGGGGGCGCGGGGAAACACCATATATTTT CASSLQGARGNTIYF